This is a list of T cell receptor beta chains from one sample in a study of OX40 agonist ivuxolimab in advanced cancers. Clones were read by immunoSEQ multiplex PCR, and TCRdb kept only the in-frame ones, dropping some. This sample has approximately 65,000 clones, with about nine tenths found just once. The source was CD4+ or CD8+ T cells sorted from blood, collected in a trial of the OX40 agonist ivuxolimab. These receptors were obtained from an adult with an advanced solid tumor such as melanoma, head and neck, liver or kidney cancer. Each CDR3 is given with its conserved first and last residue. D genes are given only for firm matches. Where a row states a size, it is once, few, many or the class of an expanded clone; other rows omit it.

v_call: TRBV4-1; clone_size: .; j_call: TRBJ2-7; d_call: TRBD1; cdr3_aa: CASSQDAGTGGYFISYEQYF; cdr3_nt: TGCGCCAGCAGCCAAGACGCCGGGACAGGGGGCTACTTTATCTCCTACGAGCAGTACTTC
v_call: TRBV19; clone_size: once; j_call: TRBJ1-5; d_call: .; cdr3_aa: CASSISGSQPQHF; cdr3_nt: TGTGCCAGTAGTATATCGGGTAGTCAGCCCCAGCATTTT
v_call: TRBV11-2; clone_size: .; j_call: TRBJ1-2; d_call: .; cdr3_aa: CASSRTANYGYTF; cdr3_nt: TGTGCCAGCAGCCGGACGGCTAACTATGGCTACACCTTC
v_call: TRBV5-6; clone_size: .; j_call: TRBJ2-7; d_call: TRBD1; cdr3_aa: CASSLPTGGRDTYEQYF; cdr3_nt: TGTGCCAGCAGCTTGCCTACAGGGGGACGCGATACCTACGAGCAGTACTTC
v_call: TRBV6-5; clone_size: .; j_call: TRBJ1-6; d_call: TRBD1; cdr3_aa: CATRLGQLNSPLHF; cdr3_nt: TGTGCCACCAGATTGGGACAGTTGAATTCACCCCTCCACTTT
v_call: TRBV6-5; clone_size: .; j_call: TRBJ1-5; d_call: .; cdr3_aa: CASSRVAFGDQPQHF; cdr3_nt: TGTGCCAGCAGCAGGGTCGCGTTCGGGGATCAGCCCCAGCATTTT
v_call: TRBV10-3; clone_size: .; j_call: TRBJ2-2; d_call: TRBD2; cdr3_aa: CAIKEPGGNTGELFF; cdr3_nt: TGTGCCATCAAAGAGCCGGGGGGGAACACCGGGGAGCTGTTTTTT
v_call: TRBV6-5; clone_size: .; j_call: TRBJ1-6; d_call: TRBD1; cdr3_aa: CASSQDRVRPLHF; cdr3_nt: TGTGCCAGCAGTCAGGACAGGGTTCGTCCCCTCCACTTT
v_call: TRBV6-1; clone_size: .; j_call: TRBJ2-7; d_call: .; cdr3_aa: CASRENPRGPYEQYF; cdr3_nt: TGTGCCAGCAGGGAAAACCCAAGAGGGCCCTACGAGCAGTACTTC
v_call: TRBV5-6; clone_size: .; j_call: TRBJ1-2; d_call: TRBD1; cdr3_aa: CASSFGQENYGYTF; cdr3_nt: TGTGCCAGCAGCTTCGGACAGGAGAACTATGGCTACACCTTC
v_call: TRBV19; clone_size: .; j_call: TRBJ2-2; d_call: TRBD1; cdr3_aa: CASSSPGTGDTGELFF; cdr3_nt: TGTGCCAGTAGTAGCCCCGGGACAGGGGACACCGGGGAGCTGTTTTTT
v_call: TRBV2; clone_size: .; j_call: TRBJ2-3; d_call: TRBD1; cdr3_aa: CASGGRDRSTDTQYF; cdr3_nt: TGTGCCAGCGGGGGCCGGGACAGAAGCACAGATACGCAGTATTTT
v_call: TRBV23-1; clone_size: .; j_call: TRBJ2-7; d_call: .; cdr3_aa: CASSQSRQGLISYEQYF; cdr3_nt: TGCGCCAGCAGTCAATCGCGGCAGGGGCTCATCTCCTACGAGCAGTACTTC
v_call: TRBV18; clone_size: .; j_call: TRBJ2-1; d_call: .; cdr3_aa: CASSLQEKSSYNEQFF; cdr3_nt: TGTGCCAGCTCACTTCAGGAAAAGAGCTCCTACAATGAGCAGTTCTTC
v_call: TRBV11-2; clone_size: .; j_call: TRBJ2-5; d_call: .; cdr3_aa: CASSPGLPQETQYF; cdr3_nt: TGTGCCAGCAGCCCGGGACTCCCACAAGAGACCCAGTACTTC
v_call: TRBV6-1; clone_size: .; j_call: TRBJ2-2; d_call: TRBD1; cdr3_aa: CASSEADNRGTGELFF; cdr3_nt: TGTGCCAGCAGTGAGGCCGATAACAGGGGCACCGGGGAGCTGTTTTTT
v_call: TRBV4-1; clone_size: .; j_call: TRBJ2-3; d_call: .; cdr3_aa: CASSHLSGSGTDTQYF; cdr3_nt: TGCGCCAGCAGCCACCTAAGCGGGTCGGGCACAGATACGCAGTATTTT
v_call: TRBV5-1; clone_size: .; j_call: TRBJ2-3; d_call: TRBD1; cdr3_aa: CASSVDRAIDTQYF; cdr3_nt: TGCGCCAGCAGCGTTGACAGGGCGATAGATACGCAGTATTTT
v_call: TRBV5-8; clone_size: .; j_call: TRBJ1-4; d_call: .; cdr3_aa: CASSRGQADEKLFF; cdr3_nt: TGTGCCAGCAGCCGGGGCCAAGCGGATGAAAAACTGTTTTTT
v_call: TRBV2; clone_size: .; j_call: TRBJ1-5; d_call: .; cdr3_aa: CASRQVIRQPQHF; cdr3_nt: TGTGCCAGCAGACAGGTTATCAGGCAGCCCCAGCATTTT
v_call: TRBV4-1; clone_size: .; j_call: TRBJ1-1; d_call: .; cdr3_aa: CASSHPYGDKPGTFF; cdr3_nt: TGCGCCAGCAGCCATCCCTACGGGGACAAACCTGGAACTTTCTTT
v_call: TRBV5-1; clone_size: .; j_call: TRBJ2-2; d_call: TRBD1; cdr3_aa: CASRSWGQFTGELFF; cdr3_nt: TGCGCCAGCAGATCCTGGGGACAGTTCACCGGGGAGCTGTTTTTT
v_call: TRBV11-3; clone_size: .; j_call: TRBJ2-2; d_call: TRBD2; cdr3_aa: CASSLRAGRDTGELFF; cdr3_nt: TGTGCCAGCAGCTTACGGGCAGGGAGGGACACCGGGGAGCTGTTTTTT
v_call: TRBV9; clone_size: .; j_call: TRBJ2-5; d_call: TRBD1; cdr3_aa: CASSSWDRNQETQYF; cdr3_nt: TGTGCCAGCAGCTCATGGGACAGGAACCAAGAGACCCAGTACTTC
v_call: TRBV19; clone_size: .; j_call: TRBJ1-1; d_call: .; cdr3_aa: CASSSQGRGAEAFF; cdr3_nt: TGTGCCAGTAGTTCACAGGGAAGGGGCGCTGAAGCTTTCTTT
v_call: TRBV2; clone_size: .; j_call: TRBJ1-2; d_call: .; cdr3_aa: CASSEIVPRGYTF; cdr3_nt: TGTGCCAGCAGTGAGATAGTCCCGCGGGGCTACACCTTC
v_call: TRBV7-2; clone_size: .; j_call: TRBJ2-4; d_call: TRBD1; cdr3_aa: CASSLAGGKNIQYF; cdr3_nt: TGTGCCAGCAGCTTGGCAGGGGGCAAAAACATTCAGTACTTC
v_call: TRBV14; clone_size: .; j_call: TRBJ2-3; d_call: .; cdr3_aa: CASSQGGEDTQYF; cdr3_nt: TGTGCCAGCAGCCAGGGCGGCGAAGATACGCAGTATTTT
v_call: TRBV2; clone_size: .; j_call: TRBJ1-6; d_call: .; cdr3_aa: CASRSDNSPLHF; cdr3_nt: TGTGCCAGCAGGTCCGATAATTCACCCCTCCACTTT
v_call: TRBV5-1; clone_size: .; j_call: TRBJ2-5; d_call: .; cdr3_aa: CASSSPGAGQETQYF; cdr3_nt: TGCGCCAGCAGCTCGCCGGGGGCCGGCCAAGAGACCCAGTACTTC
v_call: TRBV27; clone_size: .; j_call: TRBJ1-1; d_call: .; cdr3_aa: CASSRADPYTEAFF; cdr3_nt: TGTGCCAGCAGCCGTGCGGACCCATACACTGAAGCTTTCTTT
v_call: TRBV7-8; clone_size: .; j_call: TRBJ1-4; d_call: .; cdr3_aa: CASSLGATEKLFF; cdr3_nt: TGTGCCAGCAGCTTAGGGGCGACAGAAAAACTGTTTTTT
v_call: TRBV6-5; clone_size: once; j_call: TRBJ1-1; d_call: .; cdr3_aa: CASLWGRGSTEAFF; cdr3_nt: TGTGCCAGCCTTTGGGGAAGGGGAAGCACTGAAGCTTTCTTT
v_call: TRBV6-5; clone_size: .; j_call: TRBJ1-6; d_call: .; cdr3_aa: CASSRTNNSPLHF; cdr3_nt: TGTGCCAGCAGCCGAACAAATAATTCACCCCTCCACTTT
v_call: TRBV2; clone_size: .; j_call: TRBJ2-6; d_call: TRBD1; cdr3_aa: CASSGNRGNPGANVLTF; cdr3_nt: TGTGCCAGCAGTGGGAACAGGGGAAACCCTGGGGCCAACGTCCTGACTTTC
v_call: TRBV11-2; clone_size: .; j_call: TRBJ1-3; d_call: .; cdr3_aa: CASSSYLSGNTIYF; cdr3_nt: TGTGCCAGCAGCTCCTACCTCTCTGGAAACACCATATATTTT
v_call: TRBV4-1; clone_size: .; j_call: TRBJ2-1; d_call: .; cdr3_aa: CASSGSTGGPYNEQFF; cdr3_nt: TGCGCCAGCAGCGGCTCGACGGGGGGCCCTTACAATGAGCAGTTCTTC
v_call: TRBV5-1; clone_size: .; j_call: TRBJ2-1; d_call: TRBD2; cdr3_aa: CASSLAAGGMNEQFF; cdr3_nt: TGCGCCAGCAGCTTGGCTGCGGGGGGGATGAATGAGCAGTTCTTC
v_call: TRBV6-1; clone_size: .; j_call: TRBJ2-5; d_call: TRBD1; cdr3_aa: CASNDRVKETQYF; cdr3_nt: TGTGCCAGCAACGACAGGGTAAAAGAGACCCAGTACTTC
v_call: TRBV2; clone_size: .; j_call: TRBJ1-5; d_call: TRBD1; cdr3_aa: CASSVGQVSNQPQHF; cdr3_nt: TGTGCCAGCAGTGTCGGACAGGTGAGCAATCAGCCCCAGCATTTT
v_call: TRBV10-3; clone_size: .; j_call: TRBJ2-2; d_call: TRBD1; cdr3_aa: CAISRTGVNTGELFF; cdr3_nt: TGTGCCATCAGTAGAACAGGGGTCAACACCGGGGAGCTGTTTTTT
v_call: TRBV7-8; clone_size: .; j_call: TRBJ2-3; d_call: .; cdr3_aa: CASSLRDTDTQYF; cdr3_nt: TGTGCCAGCAGCTTAAGAGACACAGATACGCAGTATTTT
v_call: TRBV5-1; clone_size: .; j_call: TRBJ2-5; d_call: .; cdr3_aa: CASSPIRREQETQYF; cdr3_nt: TGCGCCAGCAGCCCGATCCGCAGGGAGCAAGAGACCCAGTACTTC
v_call: TRBV5-1; clone_size: .; j_call: TRBJ1-1; d_call: .; cdr3_aa: CASSSGQGLVTEAFF; cdr3_nt: TGCGCCAGCAGCTCCGGTCAGGGATTGGTGACTGAAGCTTTCTTT
v_call: TRBV6-1; clone_size: .; j_call: TRBJ2-3; d_call: .; cdr3_aa: CASAREGGTQYF; cdr3_nt: TGTGCCAGCGCGAGAGAGGGAGGTACGCAGTATTTT
v_call: TRBV6-1; clone_size: .; j_call: TRBJ1-5; d_call: .; cdr3_aa: CASSQDFWQPQHF; cdr3_nt: TGTGCCAGCAGCCAGGATTTTTGGCAGCCCCAGCATTTT
v_call: TRBV6-1; clone_size: .; j_call: TRBJ1-1; d_call: TRBD1; cdr3_aa: CASTEGGQGAMWAFF; cdr3_nt: TGTGCCAGCACCGAAGGGGGACAGGGGGCTATGTGGGCTTTCTTT
v_call: TRBV25-1; clone_size: .; j_call: TRBJ2-1; d_call: TRBD2; cdr3_aa: CASSGGAGAYNEQFF; cdr3_nt: TGTGCCAGCAGTGGCGGAGCGGGGGCCTACAATGAGCAGTTCTTC
v_call: TRBV19; clone_size: .; j_call: TRBJ1-6; d_call: .; cdr3_aa: CASKEGPTGNSPLHF; cdr3_nt: TGTGCCAGTAAGGAGGGACCGACCGGGAATTCACCCCTCCACTTT
v_call: TRBV27; clone_size: .; j_call: TRBJ1-3; d_call: TRBD1; cdr3_aa: CASSETGGGNTIYF; cdr3_nt: TGTGCCAGCAGTGAGACAGGGGGAGGAAACACCATATATTTT